This entry lists 10 T cell receptor beta chains sequenced from one sample in a study of T cell repertoires in cytomegalovirus infection. The antigens these receptors bind are not known. TCRdb re-called the reads through MiXCR, storing one row per CDR3 protein. The table includes approximately 140,000 distinct CDR3 sequences, roughly 25% detected once. Sequenced material: PBMCs, sequenced either directly or after in vitro stimulation (not recorded which). The receptors come from a human donor in good health (CMV status not recorded). Some clones in this sample may be carry-over from other donors' samples.

This clonotype was counted a few times. The J gene is TRBJ2-6, the V gene TRBV6-5; D ambiguous. Germline V gene lookup returns CDR1 MNHEY and CDR2 SVGAGI. The germline V and J ends were trimmed by 1 base and 0 bases, with 10 bases remaining between them. The CDR3 is made up of 17 amino acids. The CDR3 DNA reads TGTGCCAGCAGTTACTGGGCGGCTAGCTCTGGGGCCAACGTCCTGACTTTC. Amino acids: CASSYWAASSGANVLTF.

As concerns this clonotype: This may be a read error: a much more frequent sequence differs by one nucleotide. The V gene is TRBV11-3, the J gene TRBJ2-3; the D gene is possibly TRBD2 (5 bases). The germline V gene has CDR1 SGHNT and CDR2 YENEEA. The CDR3 length is 16 residues. For the CDR3, the DNA is TGTGCCGGCAGCTTCACCACCCGAACCGGGGCAGATACGCAGTATTTT. It translates to CAGSFTTRTGADTQYF.

A single count supports this clonotype. The chain links TRBV6-5 to TRBJ2-3; no clear D. V gave up 0 bases and J gave up 1 base, with 11 bases separating them. The CDR3 extends over 16 amino acids. Germline-derived CDR1 and CDR2 are MNHEY and SVGAGI. The CDR3 DNA reads as TGTGCCAGCAGTTACTCAGTCGGAGTTGGCACAGATACGCAGTATTTT. As protein: CASSYSVGVGTDTQYF.

This clonotype was observed at least ten times. The genes are TRBV7-4 and TRBJ2-7; 8 bases are a match to TRBD2. J gave up 6 bases and V 0 bases, and 13 bases lay outside the gene matches. The CDR3 consists of 17 residues. Looked up from germline, CDR1 is SGHVT and CDR2 is SQSDAQ. The CDR3 DNA reads TGTGCCAGCAGCTTAGCAGCGTTAGGGCGGGAGGCGGGCGAGCAGTACTTC. Residues: CASSLAALGREAGEQYF. Based on the CDR3 plus reference TRBV7-4 and TRBJ2-7, the full variable domain is GAGVSQSPRYKVAKRGRDVALRCDSISGHVTLYWYRQTLGQGSEVLTYSQSDAQRDKSGRPSGRFSAERPERSVSTLKIQRTEQGDSAVYLCASSLAALGREAGEQYFGPGTRLTVT.

This clonotype was counted many times. The rearrangement joins TRBV6-1 to TRBJ1-1; a weak D match, TRBD1 (5 bases). Germline V gene lookup returns CDR1 MNHNS and CDR2 SASEGT. The ends were cut back, 4 bases at V and 3 bases at J, with 15 bases in the middle. The CDR3 covers 15 residues. CDR3 DNA sequence: TGTGCCAGCAGTGCCGCCGAAAAGGGGTACACTGAAGCTTTCTTT. It is translated as CASSAAEKGYTEAFF.

This clonotype was seen a handful of times. This chain connects TRBV19 to TRBJ2-1; 12 positions agree with TRBD2. The germline CDR1 and CDR2 sequences are LNHDA and SQIVND (reference sequence). The CDR3 is 15 amino acids. The junction had 12 bases not matched to a gene; V was cut back by 6 bases and J by 12 bases. Here the CDR3 DNA reads TGTGCCAGTAGCCACCTAGCGGGAGGGCCAACCGGGCAGTTCTTC. Its protein product is CASSHLAGGPTGQFF.

This clonotype has a handful of counts. This sequence joins TRBV6-6 and TRBJ1-1, with TRBD1 as a possible D gene (5 bases). Trimming shortened V by 6 bases and J by 6 bases, and 11 bases separated the two germline ends. The CDR3 is made up of 12 amino acids. The germline CDR1 and CDR2 sequences are MNHNY and SVGAGI (reference sequence). CDR3 DNA sequence: TGTGCCAGCAGATCAAGGGGCGCTGAAGCTTTCTTT. Amino acid sequence: CASRSRGAEAFF.

This clonotype was observed at least ten times. V usage is TRBV12-3 or TRBV12-4 and J usage is TRBJ2-7; possibly TRBD1 or TRBD2 for D (5 bases each). This CDR3 is 14 amino acids long. V was pared by 6 bases and J by 3 bases, with 15 bases between. This CDR3 reads CASRIGTNLYEQYF. The DNA for the CDR3 is TGTGCCAGCAGGATCGGGACCAACCTCTACGAGCAGTACTTC.

This clonotype has a count of ten or more. The V gene is TRBV7-2, the J gene TRBJ2-1, with D hard to call. Per the germline V gene, CDR1 is SGHTA and CDR2 is FQGNSA. The V end was cut by 3 bases, the J end by 7 bases, with 16 bases between. The CDR3 is 15 residues long. CDR3: CASSFATSLVNEQFF. CDR3 coding DNA: TGTGCCAGCAGCTTCGCTACCTCCCTAGTGAATGAGCAGTTCTTC.

The chain is built from TRBV7-6 and TRBJ1-2; D is ambiguous. Germline values: CDR1 SGHVS, CDR2 FNYEAQ. The V end was cut by 1 base, the J end by 2 bases, with 11 bases between. This CDR3 is 15 amino acids long. This CDR3 is CASSLVVGANYGYTF. The DNA for the CDR3 is TGTGCCAGCAGCTTAGTAGTCGGCGCAAACTATGGCTACACCTTC.